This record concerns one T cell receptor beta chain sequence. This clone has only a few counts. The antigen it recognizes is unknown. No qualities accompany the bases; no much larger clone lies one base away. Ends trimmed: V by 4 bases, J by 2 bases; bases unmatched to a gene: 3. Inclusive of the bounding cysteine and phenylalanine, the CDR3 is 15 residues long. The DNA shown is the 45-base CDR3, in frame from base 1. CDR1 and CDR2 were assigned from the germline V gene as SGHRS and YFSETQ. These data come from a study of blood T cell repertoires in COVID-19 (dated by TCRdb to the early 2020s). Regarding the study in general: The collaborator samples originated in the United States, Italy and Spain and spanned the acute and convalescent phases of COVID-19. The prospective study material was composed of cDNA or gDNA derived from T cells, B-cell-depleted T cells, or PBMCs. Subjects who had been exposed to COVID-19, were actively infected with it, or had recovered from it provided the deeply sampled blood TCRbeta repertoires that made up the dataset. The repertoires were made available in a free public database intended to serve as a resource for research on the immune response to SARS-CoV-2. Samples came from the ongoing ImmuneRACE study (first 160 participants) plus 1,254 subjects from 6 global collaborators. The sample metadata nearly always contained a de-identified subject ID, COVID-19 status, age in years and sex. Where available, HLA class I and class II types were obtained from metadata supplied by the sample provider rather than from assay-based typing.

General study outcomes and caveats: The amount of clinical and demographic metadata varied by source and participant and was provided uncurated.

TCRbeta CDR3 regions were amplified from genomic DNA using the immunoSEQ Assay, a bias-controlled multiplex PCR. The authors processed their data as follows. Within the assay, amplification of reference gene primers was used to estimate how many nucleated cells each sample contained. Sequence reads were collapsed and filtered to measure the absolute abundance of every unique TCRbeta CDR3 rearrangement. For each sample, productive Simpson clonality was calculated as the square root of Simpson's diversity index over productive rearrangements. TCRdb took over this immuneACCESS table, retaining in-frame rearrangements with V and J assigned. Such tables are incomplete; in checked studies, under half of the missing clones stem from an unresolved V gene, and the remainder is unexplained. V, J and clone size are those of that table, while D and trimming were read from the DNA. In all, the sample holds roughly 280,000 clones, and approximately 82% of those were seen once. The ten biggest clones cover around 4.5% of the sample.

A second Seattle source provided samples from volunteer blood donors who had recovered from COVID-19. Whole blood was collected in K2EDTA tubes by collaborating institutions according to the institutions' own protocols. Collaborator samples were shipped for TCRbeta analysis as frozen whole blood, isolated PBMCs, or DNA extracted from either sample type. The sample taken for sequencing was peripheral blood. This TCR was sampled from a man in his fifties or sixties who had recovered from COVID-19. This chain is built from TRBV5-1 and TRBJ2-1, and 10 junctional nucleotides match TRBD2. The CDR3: CASSLSGGPYNEQFF. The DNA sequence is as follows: TGCGCCAGCAGCCTTAGCGGGGGGCCCTACAATGAGCAGTTCTTC. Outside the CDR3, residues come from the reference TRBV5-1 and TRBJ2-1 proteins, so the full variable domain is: KAGVTQTPRYLIKTRGQQVTLSCSPISGHRSVSWYQQTPGQGLQFLFEYFSETQRNKGNFPGRFSGRQFSNSRSEMNVSTLELGDSALYLCASSLSGGPYNEQFFGPGTRLTVL.